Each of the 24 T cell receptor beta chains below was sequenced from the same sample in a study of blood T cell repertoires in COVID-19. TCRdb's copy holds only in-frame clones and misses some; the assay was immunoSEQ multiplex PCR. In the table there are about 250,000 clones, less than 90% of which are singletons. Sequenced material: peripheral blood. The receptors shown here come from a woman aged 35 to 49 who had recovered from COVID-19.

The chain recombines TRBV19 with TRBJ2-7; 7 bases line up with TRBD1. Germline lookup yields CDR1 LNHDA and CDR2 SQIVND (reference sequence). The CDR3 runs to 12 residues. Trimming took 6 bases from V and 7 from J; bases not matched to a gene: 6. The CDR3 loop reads CASSLTGREQYF. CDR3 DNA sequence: TGTGCCAGTAGCTTGACAGGGAGAGAGCAGTACTTC.

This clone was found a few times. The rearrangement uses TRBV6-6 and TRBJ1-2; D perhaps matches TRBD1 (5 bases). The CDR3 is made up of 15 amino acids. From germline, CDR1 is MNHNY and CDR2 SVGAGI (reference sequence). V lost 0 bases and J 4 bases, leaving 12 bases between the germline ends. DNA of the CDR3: TGTGCCAGCAGTTACTCAGAGCAGGGAAGCTATGGCTACACCTTC. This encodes CASSYSEQGSYGYTF.

CDR3 DNA sequence: TGTGCCAGCAGCCCCTCCCAGGGGTCGATAAGCGAGCAGTACTTC. Translating it yields CASSPSQGSISEQYF. This sequence joins TRBV7-3 and TRBJ2-7, with D possibly matching TRBD1 (6 bases). Trimming took 5 bases from V and 6 from J, leaving 20 bases between them. This CDR3 comprises 15 residues. Germline V lookup: CDR1 SGHTA, CDR2 FQGTGA.

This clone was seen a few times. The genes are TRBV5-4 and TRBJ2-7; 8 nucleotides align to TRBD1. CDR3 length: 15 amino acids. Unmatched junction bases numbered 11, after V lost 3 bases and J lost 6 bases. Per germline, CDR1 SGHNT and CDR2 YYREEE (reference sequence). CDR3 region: CASSSLLTGGGEQYF. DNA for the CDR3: TGTGCCAGCAGCTCCCTCCTTACAGGGGGTGGCGAGCAGTACTTC.

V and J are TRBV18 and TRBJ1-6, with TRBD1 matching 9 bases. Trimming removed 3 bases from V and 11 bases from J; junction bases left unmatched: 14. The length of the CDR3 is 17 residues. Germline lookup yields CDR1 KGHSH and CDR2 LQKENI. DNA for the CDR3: TGTGCCAGCTCACCCGGGACAGGGATTAATGGTATCACACCCCTCCACTTT. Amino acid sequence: CASSPGTGINGITPLHF.

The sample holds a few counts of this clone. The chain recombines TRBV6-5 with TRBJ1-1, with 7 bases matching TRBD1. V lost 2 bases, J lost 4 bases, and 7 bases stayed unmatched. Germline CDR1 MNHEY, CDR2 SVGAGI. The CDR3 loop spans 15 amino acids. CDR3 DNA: TGTGCCAGCAGTTACCACAACAGGGGCTCCACTGAAGCTTTCTTT. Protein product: CASSYHNRGSTEAFF.

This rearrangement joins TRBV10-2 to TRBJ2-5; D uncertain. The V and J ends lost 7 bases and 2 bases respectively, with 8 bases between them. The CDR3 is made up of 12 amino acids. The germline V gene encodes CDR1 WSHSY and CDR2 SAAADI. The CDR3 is CASNSKQETQYF. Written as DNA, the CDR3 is TGCGCCAGCAATAGCAAGCAAGAGACCCAGTACTTC.

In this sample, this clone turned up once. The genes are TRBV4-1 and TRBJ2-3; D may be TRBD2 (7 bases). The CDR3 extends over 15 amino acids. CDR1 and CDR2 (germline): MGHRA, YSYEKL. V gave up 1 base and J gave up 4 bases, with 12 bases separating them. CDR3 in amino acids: CASSQVRGAADTQYF. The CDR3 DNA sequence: TGCGCCAGCAGCCAAGTCCGGGGGGCGGCAGATACGCAGTATTTT.

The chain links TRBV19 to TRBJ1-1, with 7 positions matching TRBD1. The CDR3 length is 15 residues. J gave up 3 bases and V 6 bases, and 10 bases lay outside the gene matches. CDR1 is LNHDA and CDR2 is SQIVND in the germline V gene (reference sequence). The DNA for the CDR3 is TGTGCCAGTAGCCTGGGACAGTCGGGGTACACTGAAGCTTTCTTT. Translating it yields CASSLGQSGYTEAFF.

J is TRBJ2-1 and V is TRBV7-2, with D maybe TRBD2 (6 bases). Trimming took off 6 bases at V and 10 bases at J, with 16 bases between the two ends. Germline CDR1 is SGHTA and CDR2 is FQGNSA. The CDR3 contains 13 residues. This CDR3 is CASRRRGFWEQFF. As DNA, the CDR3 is TGTGCCAGCAGGCGGAGGGGATTTTGGGAGCAGTTCTTC.

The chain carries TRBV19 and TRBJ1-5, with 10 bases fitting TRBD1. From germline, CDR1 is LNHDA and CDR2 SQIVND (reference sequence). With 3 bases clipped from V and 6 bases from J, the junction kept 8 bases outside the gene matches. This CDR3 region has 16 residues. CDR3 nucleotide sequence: TGTGCCAGTAGTATGTGGAGACAGGGGGCAGGTCAGCCCCAGCATTTT. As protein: CASSMWRQGAGQPQHF.

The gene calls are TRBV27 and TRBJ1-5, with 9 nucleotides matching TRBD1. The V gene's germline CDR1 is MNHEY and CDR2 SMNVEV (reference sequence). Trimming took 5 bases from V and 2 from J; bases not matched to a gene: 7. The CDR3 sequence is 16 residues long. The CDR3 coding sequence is TGTGCCAGCAGTGAACTTACAGGGGGCGGCAATCAGCCCCAGCATTTT. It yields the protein CASSELTGGGNQPQHF.

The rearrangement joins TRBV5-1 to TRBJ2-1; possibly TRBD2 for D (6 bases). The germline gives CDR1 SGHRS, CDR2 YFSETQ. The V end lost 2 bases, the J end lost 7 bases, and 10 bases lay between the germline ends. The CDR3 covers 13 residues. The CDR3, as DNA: TGCGCCAGCAGCTTCGGAGGGATGAATGAGCAGTTCTTC. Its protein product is CASSFGGMNEQFF.

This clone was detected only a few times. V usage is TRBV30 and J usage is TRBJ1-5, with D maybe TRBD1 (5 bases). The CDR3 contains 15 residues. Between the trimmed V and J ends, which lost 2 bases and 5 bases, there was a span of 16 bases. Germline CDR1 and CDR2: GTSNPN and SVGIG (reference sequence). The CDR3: CAWSRGDSRDQPQHF. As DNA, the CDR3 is TGTGCCTGGAGTCGGGGGGACTCTAGGGATCAGCCCCAGCATTTT.

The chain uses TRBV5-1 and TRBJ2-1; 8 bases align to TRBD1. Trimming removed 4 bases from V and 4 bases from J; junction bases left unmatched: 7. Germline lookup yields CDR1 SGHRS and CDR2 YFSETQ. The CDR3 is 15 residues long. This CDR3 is CASSSRQGLYNEQFF. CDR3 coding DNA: TGCGCCAGCAGCAGCCGACAGGGGTTATACAATGAGCAGTTCTTC.

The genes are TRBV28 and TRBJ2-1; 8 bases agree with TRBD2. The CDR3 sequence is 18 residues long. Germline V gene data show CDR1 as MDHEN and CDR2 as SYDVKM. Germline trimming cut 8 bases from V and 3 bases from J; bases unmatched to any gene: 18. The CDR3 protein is CASPGGGTTPLGYNEQFF. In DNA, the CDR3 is TGTGCCAGCCCCGGCGGGGGGACAACCCCCTTGGGCTACAATGAGCAGTTCTTC.

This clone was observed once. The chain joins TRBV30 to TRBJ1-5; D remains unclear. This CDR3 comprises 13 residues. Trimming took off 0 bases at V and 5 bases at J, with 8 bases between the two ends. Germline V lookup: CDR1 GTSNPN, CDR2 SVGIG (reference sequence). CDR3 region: CAWSVTGDQPQHF. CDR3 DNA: TGTGCCTGGAGTGTAACGGGAGATCAGCCCCAGCATTTT.

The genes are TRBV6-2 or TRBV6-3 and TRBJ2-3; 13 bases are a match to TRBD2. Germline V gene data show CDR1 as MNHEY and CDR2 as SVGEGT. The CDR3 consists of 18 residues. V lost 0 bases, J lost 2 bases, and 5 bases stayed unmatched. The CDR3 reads CASSYSTSGGITTDTQYF. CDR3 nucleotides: TGTGCCAGCAGTTACTCGACTAGCGGGGGGATAACCACAGATACGCAGTATTTT.

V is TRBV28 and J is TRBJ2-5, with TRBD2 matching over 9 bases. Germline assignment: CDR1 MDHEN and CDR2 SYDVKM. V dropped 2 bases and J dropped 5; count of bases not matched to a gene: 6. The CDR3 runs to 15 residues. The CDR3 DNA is TGTGCCAGCAGTTTAGTGAGCGGGGGGCTGGAGACCCAGTACTTC. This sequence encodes CASSLVSGGLETQYF.

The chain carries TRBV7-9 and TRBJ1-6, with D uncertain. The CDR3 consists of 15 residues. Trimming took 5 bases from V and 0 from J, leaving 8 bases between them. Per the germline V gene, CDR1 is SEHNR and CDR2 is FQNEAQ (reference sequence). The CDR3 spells CASSPQSSYNSPLHF. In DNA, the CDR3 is TGTGCCAGCAGCCCACAGAGCTCCTATAATTCACCCCTCCACTTT.

Written as DNA, the CDR3 is TGTGCCAGCAACATAGAGGGAGTGAACACTGAAGCTTTCTTT. Amino acids: CASNIEGVNTEAFF. The chain links TRBV7-9 to TRBJ1-1, with D unclear. V was pared by 7 bases and J by 0 bases, with 12 bases between. The CDR3 is 14 amino acids. Germline loops: CDR1 SEHNR, CDR2 FQNEAQ (reference sequence). Full variable domain (rest looked up from reference TRBV7-9 and TRBJ1-1): DTGVSQNPRHKITKRGQNVTFRCDPISEHNRLYWYRQTLGQGPEFLTYFQNEAQLEKSRLLSDRFSAERPKGSFSTLEIQRTEQGDSAMYLCASNIEGVNTEAFFGQGTRLTVV.

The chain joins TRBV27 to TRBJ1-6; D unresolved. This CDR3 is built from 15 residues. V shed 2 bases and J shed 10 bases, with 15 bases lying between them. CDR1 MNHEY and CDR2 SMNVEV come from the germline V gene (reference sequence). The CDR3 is CASSLLASSFSPLHF. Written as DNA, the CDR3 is TGTGCCAGCAGTTTACTAGCGTCATCCTTCTCACCCCTCCACTTT.

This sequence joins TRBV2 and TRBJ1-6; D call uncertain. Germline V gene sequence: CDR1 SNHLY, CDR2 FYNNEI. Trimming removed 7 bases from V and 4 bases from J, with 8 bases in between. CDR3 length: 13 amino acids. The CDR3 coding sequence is TGTGCCAGCAATAGCGAATATAATTCACCCCTCCACTTT. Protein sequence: CASNSEYNSPLHF. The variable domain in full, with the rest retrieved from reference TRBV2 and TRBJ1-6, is EPEVTQTPSHQVTQMGQEVILRCVPISNHLYFYWYRQILGQKVEFLVSFYNNEISEKSEIFDDQFSVERPDGSNFTLKIRSTKLEDSAMYFCASNSEYNSPLHFGNGTRLTVT.

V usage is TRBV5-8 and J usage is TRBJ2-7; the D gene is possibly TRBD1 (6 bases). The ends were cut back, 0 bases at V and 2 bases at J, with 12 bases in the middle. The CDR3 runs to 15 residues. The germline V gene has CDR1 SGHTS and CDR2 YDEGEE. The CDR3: CASSLALDRTYEQYF. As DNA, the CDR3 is TGTGCCAGCAGCTTGGCCCTTGACAGGACCTACGAGCAGTACTTC.